This T cell receptor (beta chain) was documented in a study of T cells after somatic rescue of genetic block. In this sample, this clone turned up once. Some clones are missing from TCRdb's copy, which holds only in-frame ones; the method was immunoSEQ multiplex PCR. The sample has 110,000 or so clones; around 90% are singletons. Germline CDR1 and CDR2: LNHDA and SQIVND (reference sequence). The CDR3 has 12 residues. The V gene lost 5 bases and the J gene lost 8 bases, with 10 bases spanning the gap. The genes are TRBV19 and TRBJ2-4; D not resolved. The source of this sequence is a woman younger than 35. Sample: peripheral blood mononuclear cells (PBMCs). In DNA form, the CDR3 reads TGTGCCAGTAGTGGACCTAGGGACATTCAGTACTTC. Its translation is CASSGPRDIQYF.